The text below deals with one T cell receptor beta chain. Its specificity is unknown. These data come from a study of beta chain features in type 1 diabetes. General study results and limits: All four CD4+ subsets from Type 1 diabetes patients carried moderately but significantly shorter TCRB CDR3s. cDNA sequencing could over-represent cells with high TCR expression.

The CDR3 has 17 amino acids. After removal of 1 base from V and 7 bases from J, the junction contained 12 bases not matched to a gene. Germline loops: CDR1 SGHTA, CDR2 FQGNSA. Every bit of the isolated RNA underwent reverse transcription, so sequencing read expressed TCRB transcripts. This table comes from immunoSEQ multiplex PCR, and its TCRdb copy is limited to in-frame clones, with some not included. Of 300,000 or so clones listed, about 13% are singletons. Sequenced input: naive CD4+ T cells from blood. The sequence was collected from a man between 25 and 39 years old with type 1 diabetes. The genes are TRBV7-2 and TRBJ1-5; 8 bases line up with TRBD1. The CDR3 DNA reads TGTGCCAGCAGCTTAGACGACCTTTGGACAGGGCTGCAGCCCCAGCATTTT. This codes for CASSLDDLWTGLQPQHF.